This is a list of T cell receptor beta chains from one sample in a study of response to subunit inactivated influenza vaccine. Using its own MiXCR run on the RT-PCR reads, TCRdb lists one record per CDR3 protein. The table includes approximately 160,000 distinct CDR3 sequences, about 10% detected once. Sequences were derived from CD8+ T cells sorted from PBMCs, sampled around 25 months after vaccination. Receptor source: a man aged 45 to 70 who received an inactivated influenza vaccine. The CDR3 runs from the conserved cysteine through the conserved F or W. The D gene is left open where the match is weak. Only some rows state a clone size, as once, few, many or a class for expanded clones.

TRBV6-5,TRBD1,TRBJ1-1,NA,TGTGCCAGCAGTTACTCGATTACAGGGGAGATGGGGACTGAAGCTTTCTTT,CASSYSITGEMGTEAFF
TRBV5-1,NA,TRBJ2-1,many,TGCGCCAGCAGCGATTCACAGACACCCAGACAAGCAGGGAATGAGCAGTTCTTC,CASSDSQTPRQAGNEQFF
TRBV11-2,NA,TRBJ1-1,few,TGTGCCAGCAGCCCCTCAGGGACTACGAACACTGAAGCTTTCTTT,CASSPSGTTNTEAFF
TRBV7-9,NA,TRBJ2-7,NA,TGTGCCAGCAGAGTAGGCGCTGGCCACGAGCAGTACTTC,CASRVGAGHEQYF
TRBV7-6,TRBD1,TRBJ2-1,NA,TGTGCCAGCAGCTCGGGACAGGCCCCCGGTGGGACGAGCTCCTACAATGAGCAGTTCTTC,CASSSGQAPGGTSSYNEQFF
TRBV27,TRBD1,TRBJ2-7,few,TGTGCCAGCAGTTTAGCCCAGACAGGGGGTTACGAGCAGTACTTC,CASSLAQTGGYEQYF
TRBV28,NA,TRBJ2-7,once,TGTGCCAGCAGTCCCCCCTGGGGAGGCTACGAGCAGTACTTC,CASSPPWGGYEQYF
TRBV4-3,NA,TRBJ2-3,few,TGCGCCAGCAGCCAAGATACTGGGTGGTTCACAGATACGCAGTATTTT,CASSQDTGWFTDTQYF
TRBV2,TRBD2,TRBJ2-2,NA,TGTGCCAGCAGTTCTAGCGGGAGTTGGACCGGGGAGCTGTTTTTT,CASSSSGSWTGELFF
TRBV12-3/TRBV12-4,NA,TRBJ1-6,NA,TGTGCCAGCACCCTAGGGGCCGGCCTTGATTCACCCCTCCACTTT,CASTLGAGLDSPLHF
TRBV28,TRBD2,TRBJ2-1,NA,TGTGACAGCAGCGCCCTCGGGGCGGGGGACAATGAGCAGTTCTTC,CDSSALGAGDNEQFF
TRBV7-8,TRBD1,TRBJ2-7,few,TGTGCCAGCAGCTTTATTGGACAGGGGGTCCACGAGCAGTACTTC,CASSFIGQGVHEQYF
TRBV4-1,TRBD1,TRBJ1-1,NA,TGCGCCAGCAGCCAACAACAGGGGGCTGCTGAAGCTTTCTTT,CASSQQQGAAEAFF
TRBV6-2/TRBV6-3,NA,TRBJ2-7,NA,TGTGCCAGCGTGGACAGCACCGGGCCCTACGAGCAGTACTTC,CASVDSTGPYEQYF
TRBV7-2,NA,TRBJ2-1,NA,TGTGCCAGCAGCCAATGGTCCCTGGGGGCCTACAATGAGCAGTTCTTC,CASSQWSLGAYNEQFF
TRBV20-1,NA,TRBJ2-3,NA,TGCAGTGCTAGTGCAGGGTCAGATACGCAGTATTTT,CSASAGSDTQYF
TRBV5-5,TRBD1,TRBJ2-3,many,TGTGCCAGCAGCTCCGACAGGGGAGGCACAGATACGCAGTATTTT,CASSSDRGGTDTQYF
TRBV6-5,NA,TRBJ1-2,few,TGTGCCAGCAGTTACTACGACAGTTCAGGCGGCTACACCTTC,CASSYYDSSGGYTF
TRBV30,NA,TRBJ2-2,NA,TGTGCCTGGAGTCTACCCTACACCGGGGAGCTGTTTTTT,CAWSLPYTGELFF
TRBV6-5,TRBD2,TRBJ2-2,few,TGTGCCAGCAGTTACCTCAAGCGGGGGGGCAGGTCCGGGGAGCTGTTTTTT,CASSYLKRGGRSGELFF
TRBV12-3/TRBV12-4,NA,TRBJ2-1,few,TGTGCCAGCAGTTTAGAGGGGGGAGGGTACAATGAGCAGTTCTTC,CASSLEGGGYNEQFF
TRBV7-9,NA,TRBJ2-7,NA,TGTGCCAGCAGCTTAGCTTCGGGGGAGCAGTACTTC,CASSLASGEQYF
TRBV7-9,NA,TRBJ2-5,many,TGTGCCAGCAGCTGGCCAGCGGGTCCAGAGACCCAGTACTTC,CASSWPAGPETQYF
TRBV7-6,NA,TRBJ1-6,NA,TGTGCCAGCAGCTTCGGCACCGCGGAGTCACCCCTCCACTTT,CASSFGTAESPLHF
TRBV10-3,TRBD1,TRBJ2-2,few,TGTGCCATCAGTGAGTCGGACAGGGCCTCCGGGGAGCTGTTTTTT,CAISESDRASGELFF
TRBV21-1,NA,TRBJ2-3,NA,TGTGCCAGCAGCTTACCTATGAGACCTAAAGGACATACGCAGTATTTT,CASSLPMRPKGHTQYF
TRBV6-4,TRBD2,TRBJ2-3,NA,TGTGCCAGCAGTGACCAACGGACTAGCGGGATGGCAGATACGCAGTATTTT,CASSDQRTSGMADTQYF
TRBV9,TRBD1,TRBJ2-2,few,TGTGCCAGCAGCGCCCGGACAGGGACGCTGGGCGGGGAGCTGTTTTTT,CASSARTGTLGGELFF
TRBV28,TRBD2,TRBJ2-2,few,TGTGCCAGCAGTTCATCTAGCGGGGATTACGGGGAGCTGTTTTTT,CASSSSSGDYGELFF